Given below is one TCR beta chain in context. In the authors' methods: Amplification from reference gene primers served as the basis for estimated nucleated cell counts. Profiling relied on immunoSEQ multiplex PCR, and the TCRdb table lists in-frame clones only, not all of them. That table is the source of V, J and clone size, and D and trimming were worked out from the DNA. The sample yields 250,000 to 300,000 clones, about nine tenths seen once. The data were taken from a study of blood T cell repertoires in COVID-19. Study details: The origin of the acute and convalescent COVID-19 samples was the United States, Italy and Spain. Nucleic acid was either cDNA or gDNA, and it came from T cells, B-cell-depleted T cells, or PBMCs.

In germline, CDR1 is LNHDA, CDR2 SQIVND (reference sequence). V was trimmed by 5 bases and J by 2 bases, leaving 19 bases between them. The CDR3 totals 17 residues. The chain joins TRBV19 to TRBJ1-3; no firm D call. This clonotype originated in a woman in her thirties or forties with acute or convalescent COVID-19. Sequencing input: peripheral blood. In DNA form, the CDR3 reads TGTGCCAGTAGTCCCAACTTTAAGGGAGTCACTGGAAACACCATATATTTT. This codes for CASSPNFKGVTGNTIYF.